This entry features one T cell receptor beta chain sequence. Its matching antigen is unknown. This CDR3 has 15 amino acids. Per the germline V gene, CDR1 is MNHEY and CDR2 is SVGAGI. After removal of 2 bases from V and 3 bases from J, the junction contained 0 bases not matched to a gene. This sample is part of a study of glioma-infiltrating T cells after dendritic cell vaccination. The assay was immunoSEQ multiplex PCR, and TCRdb's table has in-frame clones only and misses some. The table lists 3,600 or so clones, 93% of them singletons. The study, taken as a whole, reports: Survival was not directly related to TCR clonality in these patients.

Sequenced here: blood, sampled before dendritic cell vaccination. This clonotype originated in a human donor with glioblastoma. The chain uses TRBV6-5 and TRBJ2-1; 11 bases align to TRBD2. The DNA for the CDR3 is TGTGCCAGCAGTTACGGGACTAGCGGCTACAATGAGCAGTTCTTC. This sequence encodes CASSYGTSGYNEQFF.